This paragraph covers one T cell receptor beta chain sequence. Its antigen remains unidentified. These data originate in a study of blood T cells in healthy people across ages. Sample-barcoded 5' priming and a J-beta primer mix drove a second PCR of about 6 to 12 cycles. TCRdb analysed the 5' RACE reads with MiXCR anew, one entry per CDR3 protein. The data contain about a million distinct CDR3 sequences, around 49% of them seen just once; the ten biggest clones take up around 15%. V was cut by 5 bases and J by 5 bases, with 15 bases left in between. This CDR3 contains 14 residues. CDR1 is SEHNR, CDR2 FQNEAQ, per germline (reference sequence). Notes on the study in general: Observed TCR beta diversity per million T cells went down as age went up. This fall followed a roughly linear course with age.

The TCR originated in a man aged 30 to 45 in good health. This chain joins TRBV7-9 and TRBJ1-1; D might be TRBD1 (6 bases). Sequences were obtained from blood. Here the CDR3 reads CASSRSSGETEAFF. The CDR3 bases are TGTGCCAGCAGCCGTAGTTCAGGGGAAACTGAAGCTTTCTTT.